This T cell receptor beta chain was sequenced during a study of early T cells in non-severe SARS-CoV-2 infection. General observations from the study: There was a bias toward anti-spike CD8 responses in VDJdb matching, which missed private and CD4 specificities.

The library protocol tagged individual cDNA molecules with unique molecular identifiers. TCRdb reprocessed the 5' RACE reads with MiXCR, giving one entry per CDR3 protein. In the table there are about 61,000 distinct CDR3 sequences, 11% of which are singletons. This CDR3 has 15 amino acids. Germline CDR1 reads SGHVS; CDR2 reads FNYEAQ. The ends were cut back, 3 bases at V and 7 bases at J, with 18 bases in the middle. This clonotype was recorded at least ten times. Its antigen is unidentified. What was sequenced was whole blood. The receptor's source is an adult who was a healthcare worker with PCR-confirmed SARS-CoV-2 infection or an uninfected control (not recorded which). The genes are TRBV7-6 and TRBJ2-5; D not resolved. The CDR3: CASSFDSGGTGTQYF. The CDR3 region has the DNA TGTGCCAGCAGCTTTGACTCGGGCGGCACGGGGACCCAGTACTTC.